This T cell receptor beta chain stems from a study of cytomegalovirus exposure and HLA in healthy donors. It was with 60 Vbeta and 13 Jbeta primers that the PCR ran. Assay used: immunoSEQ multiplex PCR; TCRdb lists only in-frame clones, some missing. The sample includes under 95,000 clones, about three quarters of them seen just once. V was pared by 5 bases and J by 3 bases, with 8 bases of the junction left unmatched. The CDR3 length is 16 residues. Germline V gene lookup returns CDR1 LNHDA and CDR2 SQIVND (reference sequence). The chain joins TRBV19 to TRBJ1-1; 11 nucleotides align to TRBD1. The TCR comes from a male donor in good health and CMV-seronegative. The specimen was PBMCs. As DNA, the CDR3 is TGTGCCAGTAGTTCGGGACAGGGGGTAGCATACACTGAAGCTTTCTTT. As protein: CASSSGQGVAYTEAFF.